The TCR beta chain described here comes from a study of cytomegalovirus exposure and HLA in healthy donors. Background on the study: The 550 to 800 first-cohort repertoires and the 100 to 150 validation repertoires shared the same platform, a later analysis reported.

Study results and caveats: As was reported, the classifier diagnosed cytomegalovirus status with high specificity and sensitivity.

In regard to this clone: The antigen is unknown.

TCRdb's copy holds only in-frame clones and misses some; the assay was immunoSEQ multiplex PCR. Here the sample spans 68,000 or so clones, roughly nine tenths being singletons. The length of the CDR3 is 16 residues. V was pared by 1 base and J by 4 bases, with 6 bases of the junction left unmatched. Germline-derived CDR1 and CDR2 are LGHNA and YNFKEQ. What was sequenced was PBMCs. The genes are TRBV4-2 and TRBJ1-1, with TRBD1 matching 10 bases. This clonotype originated in a man in his late teens or twenties in good health and CMV-seronegative. This CDR3 is CASSQGQGAFGTEAFF. The CDR3 coding sequence is TGTGCCAGCAGCCAAGGACAGGGGGCGTTTGGCACTGAAGCTTTCTTT.